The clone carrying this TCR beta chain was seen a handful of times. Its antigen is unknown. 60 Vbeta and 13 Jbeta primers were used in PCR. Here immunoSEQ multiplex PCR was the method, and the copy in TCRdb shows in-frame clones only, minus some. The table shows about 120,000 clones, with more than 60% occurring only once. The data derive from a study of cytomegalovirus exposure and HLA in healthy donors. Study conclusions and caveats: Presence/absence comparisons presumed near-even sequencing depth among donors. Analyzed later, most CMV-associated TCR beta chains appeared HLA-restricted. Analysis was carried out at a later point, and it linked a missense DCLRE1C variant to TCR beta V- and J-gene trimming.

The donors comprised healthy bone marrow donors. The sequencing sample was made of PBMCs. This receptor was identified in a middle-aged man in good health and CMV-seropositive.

The DNA of the CDR3 is TGTGCCAGCAGCTTAGTCGGGACAGGGCTTGGGCCCCAGCATTTT. This codes for CASSLVGTGLGPQHF. The chain uses TRBV7-8 and TRBJ1-5; 9 bases are shared with TRBD1. V lost 1 base and J lost 9; bases outside the gene matches: 7. CDR1 and CDR2 from the germline V gene are SGHVS and FQNEAQ. CDR3 length equals 15 residues.